Following are 8 T cell receptor beta chains from one sample sequenced in a study of T cells in narcolepsy. Assay used: immunoSEQ multiplex PCR; TCRdb lists only in-frame clones, some missing. The profile covers tens of thousands of clones, with about 91% appearing a single time and roughly 1% taken by the ten largest. The sample taken for sequencing was CD45RA- memory CD4+ T cells from PBMCs. These receptor sequences come from a human donor with narcolepsy.

This rearrangement joins TRBV6-1 to TRBJ2-5; D not certain. With 5 bases removed from V and 0 bases from J, the gap between germline ends came to 13 bases. The CDR3 loop spans 15 amino acids. Germline V lookup: CDR1 MNHNS, CDR2 SASEGT. The CDR3 loop reads CASSPTPQYQETQYF. In DNA form, the CDR3 reads TGTGCCAGCAGTCCCACCCCGCAGTACCAAGAGACCCAGTACTTC.

The count of this clone is one. V gene TRBV2 combines with J gene TRBJ1-5; perhaps TRBD1 as D (5 bases). The V end was cut by 7 bases, the J end by 1 base, with 8 bases between. Germline loops: CDR1 SNHLY, CDR2 FYNNEI. CDR3 length equals 13 residues. CDR3 protein: CASNWDSNQPQHF. The CDR3 region has the DNA TGTGCCAGCAACTGGGACAGCAATCAGCCCCAGCATTTT. Looking up the rest from reference TRBV2 and TRBJ1-5 gives the full variable domain: EPEVTQTPSHQVTQMGQEVILRCVPISNHLYFYWYRQILGQKVEFLVSFYNNEISEKSEIFDDQFSVERPDGSNFTLKIRSTKLEDSAMYFCASNWDSNQPQHFGDGTRLSIL.

The chain uses TRBV25-1 and TRBJ1-5, with TRBD1 matching 7 bases. Germline-derived CDR1 and CDR2 are MGHDK and SYGVNS. This CDR3 spans 13 amino acids. The junction had 3 bases not matched to a gene; V was cut back by 4 bases and J by 6 bases. The CDR3 region is CASSGDSRQPQHF. The CDR3 bases are TGTGCCAGCAGTGGGGACAGCCGTCAGCCCCAGCATTTT.

This chain joins TRBV6-1 and TRBJ2-4, with D possibly being TRBD2 (6 bases). Germline V lookup: CDR1 MNHNS, CDR2 SASEGT. This CDR3 has 14 residues. V shed 6 bases and J shed 4 bases, with 13 bases lying between them. CDR3 DNA sequence: TGTGCCAGCAGCCGCCCCGGGACTAAAAACATTCAGTACTTC. Protein product: CASSRPGTKNIQYF.

This clone has just one count. This chain connects TRBV6-1 to TRBJ1-5, with D unresolved. This CDR3 has 15 residues. Looked up from germline, CDR1 is MNHNS and CDR2 is SASEGT. Trimming removed 4 bases from V and 0 bases from J, with 10 bases in between. CDR3 sequence reads: CASSGARSSNQPQHF. The CDR3 DNA sequence: TGTGCCAGCAGTGGGGCCCGGAGTAGCAATCAGCCCCAGCATTTT.

The rearrangement links TRBV2 to TRBJ1-1, with D maybe TRBD1 (6 bases). The CDR3 loop spans 13 amino acids. V lost 8 bases, J lost 1 base, and 11 bases lay in between. Germline V gene data show CDR1 as SNHLY and CDR2 as FYNNEI. CDR3 amino acids: CASHRDKNTEAFF. DNA for the CDR3: TGTGCCAGCCACAGGGATAAGAACACTGAAGCTTTCTTT.

The rearrangement joins TRBV6-1 to TRBJ1-2, with 12 bases aligning to TRBD1. The CDR3 sequence is 14 residues long. V shed 6 bases and J 7 bases; nucleotides not matched to a gene: 6. Per the germline V gene, CDR1 is MNHNS and CDR2 is SASEGT. The CDR3 nucleotides are TGTGCCAGCAGGCCGGGACAGGGGGCTGTTGGCTACACCTTC. Translation gives CASRPGQGAVGYTF.

The V call is TRBV7-9, the J call TRBJ1-4; 9 bases are shared with TRBD1. V trimming: 5 bases; J trimming: 10 bases; junction bases outside the gene matches: 8. Germline assignment: CDR1 SEHNR and CDR2 FQNEAQ (reference sequence). The CDR3 is 14 amino acids. The CDR3 nucleotides read TGTGCCAGCAGCGCCGGGACAGGGTGGGGAAAACTGTTTTTT. It is translated as CASSAGTGWGKLFF. The whole variable domain, filled in from reference TRBV7-9 and TRBJ1-4, reads DTGVSQNPRHKITKRGQNVTFRCDPISEHNRLYWYRQTLGQGPEFLTYFQNEAQLEKSRLLSDRFSAERPKGSFSTLEIQRTEQGDSAMYLCASSAGTGWGKLFFGSGTQLSVL.